The TCR beta chain described here comes from a study of radiotherapy plus CTLA-4 blockade in lung cancer. Looking at the study overall: In about 20% of patients, objective responses were seen; approximately 34% had disease control.

This table comes from immunoSEQ multiplex PCR, and its TCRdb copy is limited to in-frame clones, with some not included. The sample has approximately 80,000 clones; approximately 73% are singletons. Germline values: CDR1 LGHNA, CDR2 YNFKEQ. V shed 0 bases and J 7 bases; nucleotides not matched to a gene: 6. The CDR3 extends over 15 amino acids. This clone has a single count. The receptor was derived from a human donor with non-small cell lung cancer whose response to radiotherapy plus ipilimumab could not be evaluated. The J gene is TRBJ1-2, the V gene TRBV4-2, with TRBD1 identical over 9 bases. The sequencing used peripheral blood, collected from a patient treated with radiotherapy plus ipilimumab. The DNA of the CDR3 is TGTGCCAGCAGCCAAGAGTACAGGGGGCTTGCTGGCTACACCTTC. Translating gives CASSQEYRGLAGYTF.